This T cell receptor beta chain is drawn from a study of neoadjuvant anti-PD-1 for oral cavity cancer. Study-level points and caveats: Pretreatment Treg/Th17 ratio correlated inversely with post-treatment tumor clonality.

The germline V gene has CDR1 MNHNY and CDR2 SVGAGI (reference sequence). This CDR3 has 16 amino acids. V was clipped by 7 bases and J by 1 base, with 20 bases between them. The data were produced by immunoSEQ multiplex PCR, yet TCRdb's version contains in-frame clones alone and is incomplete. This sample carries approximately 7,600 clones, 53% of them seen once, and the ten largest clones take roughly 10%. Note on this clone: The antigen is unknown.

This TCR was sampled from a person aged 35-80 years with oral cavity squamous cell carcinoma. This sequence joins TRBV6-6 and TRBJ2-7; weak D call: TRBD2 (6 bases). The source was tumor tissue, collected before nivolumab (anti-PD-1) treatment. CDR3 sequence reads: CASTGEEGARSYEQYF. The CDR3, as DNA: TGTGCCAGCACCGGGGAGGAGGGAGCGCGGTCCTACGAGCAGTACTTC.